This T cell receptor (beta chain) comes out of a study of blood T cell repertoires in COVID-19. Study context: There were acute and convalescent COVID-19 samples, and they came from the United States, Italy and Spain. T cells, B-cell-depleted T cells, or PBMCs supplied cDNA or gDNA.

Per the study methods: Estimation of nucleated cell counts relied on the amplification of reference gene primers. This table comes from immunoSEQ multiplex PCR, and its TCRdb copy is limited to in-frame clones, with some not included. V, J and clone size reflect that table, while D and trimming were determined from the DNA. The sample has 50,000 to 65,000 clones, 80% to 90% seen once; the top ten hold under 8%. The CDR3 totals 16 residues. This receptor was identified in a human donor in a cohort sampled during active COVID-19. V usage is TRBV21-1 and J usage is TRBJ2-7; TRBD2 reflects the table's D call only, with no check against the DNA. TRBV21-1 is a pseudogene. Sequencing input: peripheral blood. The CDR3 here is CASSPPGGTGPYEQYF. CDR3 DNA: TGTGCCAGCAGCCCCCCGGGGGGGACGGGACCCTACGAGCAGTACTTC.